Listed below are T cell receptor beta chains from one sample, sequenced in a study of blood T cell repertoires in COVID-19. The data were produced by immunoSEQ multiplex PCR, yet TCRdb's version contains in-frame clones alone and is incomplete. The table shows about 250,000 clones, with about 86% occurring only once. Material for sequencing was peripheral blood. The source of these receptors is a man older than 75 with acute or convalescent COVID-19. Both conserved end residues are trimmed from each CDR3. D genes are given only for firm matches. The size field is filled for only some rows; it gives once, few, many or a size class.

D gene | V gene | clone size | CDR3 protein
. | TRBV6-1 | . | ASSEPTGRYGYT
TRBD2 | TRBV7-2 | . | GYRLAGEDTQY
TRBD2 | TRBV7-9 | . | ASSSGLAGDRY
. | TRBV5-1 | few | ASNLHENTEAF
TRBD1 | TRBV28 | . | ASSHLGTGLYEQY
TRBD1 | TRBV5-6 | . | ASSSTGGLGTEAF
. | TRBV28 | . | ASSGLMVTGSYEQY
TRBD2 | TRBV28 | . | ASRASGDNYEQY
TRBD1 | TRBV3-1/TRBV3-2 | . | ASSPGTGRSEQY
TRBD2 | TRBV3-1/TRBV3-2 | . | ASSQSSGVWDTQY
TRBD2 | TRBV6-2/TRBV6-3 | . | ASSRTSGLVLRSQY
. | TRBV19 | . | ASSDTFGNQPQH
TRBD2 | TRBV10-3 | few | AISEGPTSGRGEQY
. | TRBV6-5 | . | ASSQHQGNGQF
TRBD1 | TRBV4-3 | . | ASSQKGQGYYNEQF
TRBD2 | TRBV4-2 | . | ASSQRASGGLNEQF
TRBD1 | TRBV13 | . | ASSSGTGLLNTEAF
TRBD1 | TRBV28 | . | ASSLPQGIHTEAF
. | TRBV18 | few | ASSPQPYNEQF
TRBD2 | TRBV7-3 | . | ASSLAGVPDTQY
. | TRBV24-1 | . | ATSVDLRGEQF
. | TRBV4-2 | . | ASSLNMNQPQH
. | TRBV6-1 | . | ASSESWTAGNTIY
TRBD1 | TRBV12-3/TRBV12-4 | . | ASIGQGTEQF
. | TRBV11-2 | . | ASTFGREETQY
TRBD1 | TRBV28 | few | ASSSPGTVQETQY
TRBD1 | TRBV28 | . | ASSPRGRGSPQH
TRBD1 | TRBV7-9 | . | ASSRRPGTAQETQY
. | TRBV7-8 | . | ASSLSSGHSPLH
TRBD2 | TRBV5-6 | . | ASASLGTSVTDTQY
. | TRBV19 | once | ATRSGNTIY
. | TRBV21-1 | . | ASSKHGGRAPDTQY
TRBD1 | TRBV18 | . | ASSSTGGFYEQY
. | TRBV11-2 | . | ASSLETGYGYT
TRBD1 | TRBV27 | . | ASRDRSTDTQY
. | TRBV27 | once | ASSTRAVGTDTQY
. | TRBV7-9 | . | ASSSQGTGELF
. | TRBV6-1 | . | ASSEVSGTGDTQY
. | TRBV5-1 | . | ASSSQSVTGELF
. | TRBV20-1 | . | SARIYEQY
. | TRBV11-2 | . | ASSLGLTDTQY
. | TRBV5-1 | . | ASSFGHFSGNTIY
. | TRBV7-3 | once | ASSSTLNTEAF
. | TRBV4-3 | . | ASSQDQAGATEAF
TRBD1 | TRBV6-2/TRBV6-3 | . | ASSYYTGATEAF
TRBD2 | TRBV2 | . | ASRFQGTGGPLDEQY
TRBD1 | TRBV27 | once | ASSFPRTGFIEQF
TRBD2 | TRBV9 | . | ASSVGGLAGGQSGELF
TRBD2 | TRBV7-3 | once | ASSLTSSGDTDTQY
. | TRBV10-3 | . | AISVQGKSYEQY